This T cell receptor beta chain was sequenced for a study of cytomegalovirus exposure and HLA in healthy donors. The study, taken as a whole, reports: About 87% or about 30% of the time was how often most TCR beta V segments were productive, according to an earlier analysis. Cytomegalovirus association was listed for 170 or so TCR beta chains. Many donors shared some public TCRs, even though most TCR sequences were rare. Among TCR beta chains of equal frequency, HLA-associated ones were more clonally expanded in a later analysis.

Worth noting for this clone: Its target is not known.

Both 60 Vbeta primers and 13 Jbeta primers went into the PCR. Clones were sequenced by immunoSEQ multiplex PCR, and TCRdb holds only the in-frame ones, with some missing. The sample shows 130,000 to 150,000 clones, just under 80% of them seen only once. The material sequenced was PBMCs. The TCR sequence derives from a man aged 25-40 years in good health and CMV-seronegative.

For the CDR3, the DNA is TGTGCCTGGAGTGTACAGACATACGAGCAGTACTTC. Encoded protein: CAWSVQTYEQYF. V and J are TRBV30 and TRBJ2-7; D call uncertain. Per the germline V gene, CDR1 is GTSNPN and CDR2 is SVGIG (reference sequence). The CDR3 runs 12 residues. Trimming removed 0 bases from V and 4 bases from J, with 7 bases in between.